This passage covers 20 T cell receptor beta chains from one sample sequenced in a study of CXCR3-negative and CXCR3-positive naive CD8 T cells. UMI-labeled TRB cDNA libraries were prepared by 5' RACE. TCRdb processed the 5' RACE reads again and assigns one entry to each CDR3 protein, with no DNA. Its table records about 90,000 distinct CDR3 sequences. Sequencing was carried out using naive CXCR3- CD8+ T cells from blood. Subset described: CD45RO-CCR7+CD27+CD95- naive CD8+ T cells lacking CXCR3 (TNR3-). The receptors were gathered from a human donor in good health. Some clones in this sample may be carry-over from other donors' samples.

The CDR3 here is CASSSGGAAVLEQYF. This chain uses TRBV7-2 with TRBJ2-7; TCRdb reports TRBD2, a call that lacks DNA to check it against. The CDR3 consists of 15 residues. Germline CDR1 is SGHTA and CDR2 is FQGNSA.

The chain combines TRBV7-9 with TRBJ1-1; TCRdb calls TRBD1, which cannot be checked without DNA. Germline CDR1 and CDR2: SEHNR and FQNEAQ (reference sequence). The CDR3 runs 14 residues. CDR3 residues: CASSRPPRNTEAFF.

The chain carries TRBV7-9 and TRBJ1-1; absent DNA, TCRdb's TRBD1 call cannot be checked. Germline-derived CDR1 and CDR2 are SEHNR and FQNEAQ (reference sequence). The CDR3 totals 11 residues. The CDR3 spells CASQGQGMAFF.

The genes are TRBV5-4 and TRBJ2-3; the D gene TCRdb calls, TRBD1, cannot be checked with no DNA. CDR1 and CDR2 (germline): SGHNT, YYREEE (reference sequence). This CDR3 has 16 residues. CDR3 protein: CASSPSGSPRTDTQYF.

The CDR3 loop reads CASSLGGTSTDTQYF. V is TRBV5-5 and J is TRBJ2-3; TCRdb designates TRBD1, a call that cannot be tested without DNA. This CDR3 has 15 amino acids. The germline V gene encodes CDR1 SGHKS and CDR2 YYEKEE (reference sequence).

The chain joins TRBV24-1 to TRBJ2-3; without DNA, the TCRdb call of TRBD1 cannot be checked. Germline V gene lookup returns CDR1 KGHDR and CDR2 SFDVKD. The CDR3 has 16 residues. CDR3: CATSDGPGTPSDTQYF.

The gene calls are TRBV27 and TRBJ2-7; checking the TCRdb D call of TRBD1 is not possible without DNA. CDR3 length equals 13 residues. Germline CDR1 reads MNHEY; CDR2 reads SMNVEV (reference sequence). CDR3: CASSQGYSYEQYF.

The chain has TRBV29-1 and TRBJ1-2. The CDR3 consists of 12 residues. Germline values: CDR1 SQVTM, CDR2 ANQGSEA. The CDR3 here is CSVVLPYYGYTF. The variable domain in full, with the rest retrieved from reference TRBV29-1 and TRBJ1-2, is SAVISQKPSRDICQRGTSLTIQCQVDSQVTMMFWYRQQPGQSLTLIATANQGSEATYESGFVIDKFPISRPNLTFSTLTVSNMSPEDSSIYLCSVVLPYYGYTFGSGTRLTVV.

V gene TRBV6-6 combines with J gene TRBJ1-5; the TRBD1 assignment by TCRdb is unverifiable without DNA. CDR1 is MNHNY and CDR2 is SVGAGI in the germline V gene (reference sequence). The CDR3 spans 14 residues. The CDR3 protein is CASSPGGAYQPQHF.

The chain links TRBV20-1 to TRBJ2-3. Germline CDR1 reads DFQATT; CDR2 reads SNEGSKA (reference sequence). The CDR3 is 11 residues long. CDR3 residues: CSSYLPDTQYF.

CDR3 loop: CASRSYPRQETQYF. The chain is built from TRBV7-8 and TRBJ2-5. This CDR3 spans 14 amino acids. Germline CDR1 and CDR2: SGHVS and FQNEAQ.

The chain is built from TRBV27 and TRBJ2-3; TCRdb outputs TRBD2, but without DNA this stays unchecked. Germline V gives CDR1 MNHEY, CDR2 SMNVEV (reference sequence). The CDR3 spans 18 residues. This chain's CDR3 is CARSSLPGLAVRADTQYF.

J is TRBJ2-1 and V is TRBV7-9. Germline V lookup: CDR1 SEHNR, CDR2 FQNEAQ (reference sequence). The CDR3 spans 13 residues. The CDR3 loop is CASCSRAYNEQFF.

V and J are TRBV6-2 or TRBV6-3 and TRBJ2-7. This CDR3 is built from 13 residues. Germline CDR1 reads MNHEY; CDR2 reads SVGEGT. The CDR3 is CASSYRPSYEQYF.

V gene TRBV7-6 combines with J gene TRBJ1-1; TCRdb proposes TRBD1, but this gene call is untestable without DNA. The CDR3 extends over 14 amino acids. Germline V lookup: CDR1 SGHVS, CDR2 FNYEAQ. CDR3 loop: CASSSGQGNTEAFF.

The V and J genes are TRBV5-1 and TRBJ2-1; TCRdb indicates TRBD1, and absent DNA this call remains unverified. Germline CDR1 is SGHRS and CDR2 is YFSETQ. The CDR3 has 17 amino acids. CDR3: CASSSTPAQIKHNEQFF. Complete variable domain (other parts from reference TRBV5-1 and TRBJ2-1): KAGVTQTPRYLIKTRGQQVTLSCSPISGHRSVSWYQQTPGQGLQFLFEYFSETQRNKGNFPGRFSGRQFSNSRSEMNVSTLELGDSALYLCASSSTPAQIKHNEQFFGPGTRLTVL.

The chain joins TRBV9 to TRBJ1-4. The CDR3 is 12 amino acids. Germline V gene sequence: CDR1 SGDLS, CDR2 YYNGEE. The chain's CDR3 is CASRGNGEKLFF.

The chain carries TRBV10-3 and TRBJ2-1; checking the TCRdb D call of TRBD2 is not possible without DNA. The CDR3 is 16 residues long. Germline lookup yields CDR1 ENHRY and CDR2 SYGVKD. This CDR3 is CAFGRGEVSSYNEQFF.

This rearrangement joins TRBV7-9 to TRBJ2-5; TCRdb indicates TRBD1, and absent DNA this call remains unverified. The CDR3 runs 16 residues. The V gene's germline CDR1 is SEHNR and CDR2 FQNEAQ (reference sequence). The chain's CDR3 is CASSSKRTGEEETQYF. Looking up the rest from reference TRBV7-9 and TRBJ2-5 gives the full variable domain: DTGVSQNPRHKITKRGQNVTFRCDPISEHNRLYWYRQTLGQGPEFLTYFQNEAQLEKSRLLSDRFSAERPKGSFSTLEIQRTEQGDSAMYLCASSSKRTGEEETQYFGPGTRLLVL.

The CDR3 sequence is CASSPPGEETQYF. J is TRBJ2-5 and V is TRBV12-3 or TRBV12-4; there is no DNA to check the TCRdb D call of TRBD1. The CDR3 loop spans 13 amino acids.